This TCR beta chain was sequenced during a study of OX40 agonist ivuxolimab in advanced cancers. Libraries were prepared by immunoSEQ multiplex PCR; TCRdb keeps only in-frame clonotypes and omits some of them. The table lists approximately 88,000 clones, approximately 90% of them singletons. With V trimmed by 5 bases and J by 4 bases, 7 bases remained unmatched. The germline V gene has CDR1 SGHAT and CDR2 FQNNGV. This CDR3 is built from 14 residues. The chain joins TRBV11-2 to TRBJ2-5, with TRBD2 matching over 7 bases. This sample comprised CD4+ or CD8+ T cells sorted from blood, obtained in a trial of the OX40 agonist ivuxolimab. This TCR came from an adult with an advanced solid tumor such as melanoma, head and neck, liver or kidney cancer. The CDR3 DNA reads as TGTGCCAGCAGCCTGAATAGCGGGTCAGAGACCCAGTACTTC. Residues: CASSLNSGSETQYF.